The clone carrying this TCR beta chain was counted only a few times. CDR1 ENHRY and CDR2 SYGVKD come from the germline V gene. There are 15 residues in the CDR3. The ends were cut back, 5 bases at V and 0 bases at J, with 11 bases in the middle. The data were produced by immunoSEQ multiplex PCR, yet TCRdb's version contains in-frame clones alone and is incomplete. The profile shows over 150,000 clones, approximately 92% of them singletons. The record originates from a study of T cell responses to AZD1222 COVID-19 vaccine. This sequence joins TRBV10-3 and TRBJ1-3; no reliable D call. The receptor comes from an adult in good health. Sequencing was performed on peripheral blood, taken on day 0 of AZD1222 vaccination. The CDR3 DNA reads as TGTGCCATCAGTTTTGACGGATTCTCTGGAAACACCATATATTTT. Translating it yields CAISFDGFSGNTIYF.